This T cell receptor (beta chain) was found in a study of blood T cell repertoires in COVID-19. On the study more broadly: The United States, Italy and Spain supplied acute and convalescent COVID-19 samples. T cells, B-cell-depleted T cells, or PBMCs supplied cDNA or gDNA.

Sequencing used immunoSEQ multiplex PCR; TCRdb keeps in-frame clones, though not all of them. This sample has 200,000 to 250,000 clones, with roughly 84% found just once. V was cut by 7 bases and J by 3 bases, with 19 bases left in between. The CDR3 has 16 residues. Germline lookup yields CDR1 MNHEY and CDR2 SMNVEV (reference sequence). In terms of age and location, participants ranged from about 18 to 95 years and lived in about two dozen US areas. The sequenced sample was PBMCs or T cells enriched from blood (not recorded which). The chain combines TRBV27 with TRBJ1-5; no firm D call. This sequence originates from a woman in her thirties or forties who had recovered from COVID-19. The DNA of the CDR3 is TGTGCCAGCACTACCGTCCCCCGGGTCCCCAATCAGCCCCAGCATTTT. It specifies CASTTVPRVPNQPQHF.